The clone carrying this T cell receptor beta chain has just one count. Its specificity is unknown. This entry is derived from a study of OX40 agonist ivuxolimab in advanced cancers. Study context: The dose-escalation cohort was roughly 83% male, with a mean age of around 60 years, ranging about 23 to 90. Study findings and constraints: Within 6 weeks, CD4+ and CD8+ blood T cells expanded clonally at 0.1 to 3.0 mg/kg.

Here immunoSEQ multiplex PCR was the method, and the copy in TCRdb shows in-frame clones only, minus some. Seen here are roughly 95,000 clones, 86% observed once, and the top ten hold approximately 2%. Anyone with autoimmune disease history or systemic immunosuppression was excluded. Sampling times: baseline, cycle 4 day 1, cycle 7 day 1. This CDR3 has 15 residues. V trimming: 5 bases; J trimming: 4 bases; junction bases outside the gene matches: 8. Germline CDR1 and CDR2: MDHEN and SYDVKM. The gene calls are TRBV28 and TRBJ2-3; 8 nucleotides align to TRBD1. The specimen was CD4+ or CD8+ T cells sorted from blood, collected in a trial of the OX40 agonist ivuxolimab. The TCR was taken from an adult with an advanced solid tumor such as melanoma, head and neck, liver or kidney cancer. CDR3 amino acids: CASSITGGRADTQYF. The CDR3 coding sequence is TGTGCCAGCAGTATTACAGGGGGACGGGCAGATACGCAGTATTTT.